The present T cell receptor (beta chain) was sequenced within a study of T cells in Graves' hyperthyroidism and ophthalmopathy. General study findings and limits: It was a median around 6 months before onset that the model predicted ophthalmopathy. Ophthalmopathy and stable hyperthyroidism were told apart by a 13 V-J model.

Trimming stripped 1 base from V and 2 bases from J, with 10 bases between. CDR1 is KGHDR and CDR2 is SFDVKD in the germline V gene. This CDR3 comprises 15 residues. Amplification of TCR beta CDR3 regions was performed using RNA transcripts as template. HTBI primers were the set used in a first-round RT-PCR of the TCR CDR3. TCRdb passed the multiplex PCR reads through MiXCR, listing each CDR3 protein once. The sample has 310,000 or so distinct CDR3 sequences, about a sixth seen once. It was uncontrolled infection, other autoimmune disease, pregnancy or lactation that excluded patients. Diagnosing involved the use of clinical symptoms, serum thyroxine and TRAb, thyroid ultrasound and orbital computed tomography. This clonotype was detected a few times. The antigen is not known.

The gene calls are TRBV24-1 and TRBJ2-5, with TRBD2 as a possible D gene (6 bases). The sequence came from a woman aged 55-69 years with Graves' ophthalmopathy. The sample consisted of blood. CDR3: CATSDFMGLQETQYF. DNA for the CDR3: TGTGCCACCAGTGATTTCATGGGACTGCAAGAGACCCAGTACTTC.